This T cell receptor beta chain originates from a study of a mutant IDH1 vaccine in newly diagnosed glioma. Time point: week 35, safety follow-up. With topical imiquimod, each dose of the vaccine consisted of 300 ug of mutant IDH1 20-mer peptide. Diagnosis in the donors showed new WHO grade 3 or 4 astrocytomas that were IDH1-mutant and ATRX-lost. The V gene lost 10 bases and the J gene lost 0 bases, with 21 bases spanning the gap. CDR3 size: 17 residues. The germline V gene encodes CDR1 SEHNR and CDR2 FQNEAQ (reference sequence). For this clone: Antigen: not known.

Method: immunoSEQ multiplex PCR; TCRdb's copy keeps in-frame clones and lacks some. Of tens of thousands of clones in the sample, about four fifths are singletons; the top ten hold 4.5% to 5.5%. The chain joins TRBV7-9 to TRBJ1-4; D is uncertain. The material was PBMCs, obtained from a glioma patient whose treatment included an IDH1 peptide vaccine. This receptor was identified in a woman aged 40 to 50 with glioma. Some clones in this sample may be carry-over from other donors' samples. CDR3 protein: CATRFGSASATNEKLFF. In DNA form, the CDR3 reads TGTGCCACACGCTTTGGTTCCGCTTCTGCAACTAATGAAAAACTGTTTTTT.